This passage covers 27 T cell receptor beta chains from one sample sequenced in a study of HIV-infected patients and healthy controls. TCRdb ran MiXCR on the 5' RACE reads and lists one entry per CDR3 protein. The table includes approximately 64,000 distinct CDR3 sequences, 15% to 20% detected once. Source material: CD4+ T cells from blood. Every receptor here comes from a human donor in good health.

This clonotype has ten or more counts. The chain has TRBV29-1 and TRBJ2-1; a possible D gene is TRBD2 (5 bases). The germline CDR1 and CDR2 sequences are SQVTM and ANQGSEA. Trimming removed 6 bases from V and 3 bases from J, with 9 bases in between. The length of the CDR3 is 12 residues. CDR3 region: CSVETNYNEQFF. CDR3 sequence (DNA): TGCAGCGTCGAGACTAACTACAATGAGCAGTTCTTC.

This clonotype appeared a few times. The chain joins TRBV7-9 to TRBJ2-3; a weak D match, TRBD2 (6 bases). The V and J ends lost 5 bases and 7 bases respectively, with 19 bases between them. This CDR3 has 15 amino acids. Germline CDR1 and CDR2: SEHNR and FQNEAQ (reference sequence). CDR3 protein: CASSLTGTQRYTQYF. As DNA, the CDR3 is TGTGCCAGCAGCCTTACCGGGACTCAGAGATATACGCAGTATTTT.

The rearrangement uses TRBV5-1 and TRBJ2-3; 9 bases agree with TRBD2. CDR3 length: 19 amino acids. The junction had 11 bases not matched to a gene; V was cut back by 0 bases and J by 0 bases. Germline-derived CDR1 and CDR2 are SGHRS and YFSETQ. This chain's CDR3 is CASSLDAISGSSSTDTQYF. Here the CDR3 DNA reads TGCGCCAGCAGCTTGGACGCTATTAGCGGGAGTTCAAGCACAGATACGCAGTATTTT.

This clonotype was detected a few times. This chain links TRBV6-1 with TRBJ2-1; no reliable D call. This CDR3 has 14 residues. Germline-derived CDR1 and CDR2 are MNHNS and SASEGT. The V gene lost 6 bases and the J gene lost 0 bases, with 9 bases spanning the gap. DNA for the CDR3: TGTGCCAGCAGGCCAGTCCCCTCCTACAATGAGCAGTTCTTC. Translated: CASRPVPSYNEQFF.

Ten or more counts support this clonotype. The chain joins TRBV6-5 to TRBJ1-5; D is ambiguous. V gave up 2 bases and J gave up 7 bases, with 15 bases separating them. Germline V lookup: CDR1 MNHEY, CDR2 SVGAGI. The CDR3 sequence is 15 residues long. The CDR3 DNA follows: TGTGCCAGCAGTTACAGGGCCAGTAAAAACCAGCCCCAGCATTTT. It translates to CASSYRASKNQPQHF.

This clonotype has at least ten counts. The chain links TRBV10-1 to TRBJ2-2, with D perhaps TRBD1 (6 bases). Trimming pared 2 bases from V and 6 bases from J, leaving 13 bases between. Germline assignment: CDR1 WNHNN and CDR2 SYGVQD (reference sequence). The CDR3 totals 15 residues. CDR3 loop: CASSEAGTIAGELFF. CDR3 in DNA: TGCGCCAGCAGTGAGGCCGGGACAATTGCCGGGGAGCTGTTTTTT.

This clonotype was picked up a small number of times. The CDR3 nucleotides are TGTGCCAGCAGTTCCCGCCGACAGGGGACGCAGTATTTT. Translation gives CASSSRRQGTQYF. The chain joins TRBV27 to TRBJ2-3; TRBD1 matches at 8 bases. Germline CDR1 MNHEY, CDR2 SMNVEV (reference sequence). This CDR3 contains 13 residues. J lost 9 bases, V lost 4 bases, and 6 bases had no gene match.

This clonotype showed up many times. The rearrangement links TRBV28 to TRBJ2-1; perhaps TRBD2 as D (5 bases). The germline CDR1 and CDR2 sequences are MDHEN and SYDVKM. This CDR3 region has 14 residues. Trimming stripped 7 bases from V and 10 bases from J, with 20 bases between. This CDR3 is CASNPGGSGLEQFF. Written as DNA, the CDR3 is TGTGCCAGCAACCCGGGCGGAAGCGGCCTAGAGCAGTTCTTC.

This clonotype was seen more than once but under ten times. The chain uses TRBV5-5 and TRBJ2-5; the D gene is possibly TRBD1 (6 bases). This CDR3 is built from 14 residues. Trimming stripped 7 bases from V and 2 bases from J, with 15 bases between. Germline assignment: CDR1 SGHKS and CDR2 YYEKEE (reference sequence). This chain's CDR3 is CASARTATQETQYF. The CDR3 DNA reads as TGTGCCAGCGCTAGGACAGCAACTCAAGAGACCCAGTACTTC.

V and J are TRBV7-6 and TRBJ1-4; D not certain. The germline CDR1 and CDR2 sequences are SGHVS and FNYEAQ. Trimming removed 3 bases from V and 3 bases from J, with 2 bases in between. CDR3 length: 12 amino acids. CDR3 loop: CASSLPNEKLFF. CDR3 nucleotide sequence: TGTGCCAGCAGCTTGCCTAATGAAAAACTGTTTTTT.

The chain links TRBV7-8 to TRBJ1-5; D gene ambiguous. Germline V gene sequence: CDR1 SGHVS, CDR2 FQNEAQ. V gave up 3 bases and J gave up 0 bases, with 9 bases separating them. CDR3 length: 15 residues. The CDR3 DNA reads TGTGCCAGCAGCTTGGTTGGCAATAGCAATCAGCCCCAGCATTTT. As protein: CASSLVGNSNQPQHF.

This clonotype has a count of ten or more. The chain recombines TRBV9 with TRBJ1-1, with D perhaps matching TRBD1 (5 bases). The ends were cut back, 4 bases at V and 6 bases at J, with 16 bases in the middle. This CDR3 contains 14 residues. Looked up from germline, CDR1 is SGDLS and CDR2 is YYNGEE. In DNA, the CDR3 is TGTGCCAGCAGCCCCACCTTTGGGGGGGCTGAAGCTTTCTTT. Encoded protein: CASSPTFGGAEAFF.

The genes are TRBV2 and TRBJ2-7; no definite D call. The germline V and J ends were trimmed by 1 base and 2 bases, with 9 bases remaining between them. This CDR3 region has 14 residues. In germline, CDR1 is SNHLY, CDR2 FYNNEI. The CDR3 loop reads CASSEVGITYEQYF. The CDR3 DNA sequence: TGTGCCAGCAGTGAAGTAGGGATAACCTACGAGCAGTACTTC.

This clonotype came up once. A read error may produce the germline difference seen at one junction end. The chain links TRBV20-1 to TRBJ1-5, with a weak D call TRBD1 (6 bases). The germline CDR1 and CDR2 sequences are DFQATT and SNEGSKA (reference sequence). This CDR3 comprises 16 residues. Written as DNA, the CDR3 is TGCAGTGCTTCCAGGGGAGGGGAGCGTGTGAATCGGCCCCAGCATTTT. Protein sequence: CSASRGGERVNRPQHF.

This clonotype has only a few counts. The rearrangement uses TRBV5-1 and TRBJ1-3; D unresolved. The germline V gene has CDR1 SGHRS and CDR2 YFSETQ. The CDR3 spans 15 residues. V was cut by 0 bases and J by 0 bases, with 7 bases left in between. DNA of the CDR3: TGCGCCAGCAGCTTGGCACTCCCCTCTGGAAACACCATATATTTT. Translating gives CASSLALPSGNTIYF.

As concerns this clonotype: Germline is not matched at one junction end, which may reflect a read error. The chain has TRBV20-1 and TRBJ2-5; no definite D call. Looked up from germline, CDR1 is DFQATT and CDR2 is SNEGSKA (reference sequence). This CDR3 is 15 amino acids long. The CDR3 DNA reads as TGCAGTGCTACCGATCTAACTATCGTGAGAGAGGCCCAGTACTTC. This gives the protein CSATDLTIVREAQYF.

The table lists this clonotype with a few counts. This chain joins TRBV25-1 and TRBJ1-1; D gene ambiguous. Germline CDR1 and CDR2: MGHDK and SYGVNS. Trimming took 3 bases from V and 1 from J, leaving 12 bases between them. The CDR3 loop spans 15 amino acids. The CDR3 spells CASSDPKDGNTEAFF. As DNA, the CDR3 is TGTGCCAGCAGTGACCCGAAGGACGGGAACACTGAAGCTTTCTTT.

This clonotype was seen a single time. The chain joins TRBV14 to TRBJ2-7, with 11 nucleotides matching TRBD1. Trimming at V came to 0 bases and at J to 2 bases, leaving 0 bases not matched to a gene. This CDR3 has 15 amino acids. CDR1 is SGHDN and CDR2 is FVKESK in the germline V gene. CDR3 protein: CASSQEDRGPYEQYF. The CDR3 bases are TGTGCCAGCAGCCAAGAGGACAGGGGGCCCTACGAGCAGTACTTC.

This clonotype occurred many times. V and J are TRBV27 and TRBJ1-5; TRBD1 matches 7 bases. V was pared by 6 bases and J by 7 bases, with 9 bases of the junction left unmatched. The CDR3 has 14 residues. CDR1 is MNHEY, CDR2 SMNVEV, per germline (reference sequence). The DNA of the CDR3 is TGTGCCAGCAGCAAGACACAGGGGTGGCAGCCCCAGCATTTT. Its protein is CASSKTQGWQPQHF.

This clonotype was observed at least ten times. The chain uses TRBV9 and TRBJ1-2, with 7 bases matching TRBD1. CDR1 is SGDLS, CDR2 YYNGEE, per germline. CDR3 length: 14 residues. The V segment lost 6 bases and the J segment 2 bases; nucleotides outside the gene matches: 7. As DNA, the CDR3 is TGTGCCAGCACCCTGACGGGACAGAACTATGGCTACACCTTC. As protein: CASTLTGQNYGYTF.

This clonotype was detected only a few times. The gene calls are TRBV12-3 or TRBV12-4 and TRBJ1-1; no reliable D call. The V end lost 2 bases, the J end lost 2 bases, and 6 bases lay between the germline ends. CDR3 length: 13 amino acids. The CDR3 protein is CASSLQDNTEAFF. The DNA for the CDR3 is TGTGCCAGCAGTTTACAAGATAACACTGAAGCTTTCTTT.

In this sample, this clonotype turned up many times. This chain uses TRBV29-1 with TRBJ1-1, with 8 positions matching TRBD1. Germline CDR1 SQVTM, CDR2 ANQGSEA. CDR3 length equals 13 residues. V shed 7 bases and J 0 bases; nucleotides not matched to a gene: 4. The CDR3 sequence is CSAGQGMNTEAFF. Written as DNA, the CDR3 is TGCAGCGCTGGACAGGGCATGAACACTGAAGCTTTCTTT.

The chain uses TRBV11-2 and TRBJ1-1; 8 positions match TRBD1. The length of the CDR3 is 15 residues. Germline assignment: CDR1 SGHAT and CDR2 FQNNGV. Trimming took 3 bases from V and 6 from J; bases not matched to a gene: 9. In nucleotides, the CDR3 is TGTGCCAGCAGCTTGGACAGGGTCACGGGAGCTGAAGCTTTCTTT. It is translated as CASSLDRVTGAEAFF.

This clonotype was found many times. The chain uses TRBV20-1 and TRBJ1-2; TRBD1 agrees at 10 bases. Germline lookup yields CDR1 DFQATT and CDR2 SNEGSKA (reference sequence). The CDR3 sequence is 16 residues long. V was pared by 1 base and J by 6 bases, with 11 bases of the junction left unmatched. This chain's CDR3 is CSARASPAGTGDGYTF. CDR3 in DNA: TGCAGTGCTAGAGCCTCCCCAGCCGGGACAGGGGATGGCTACACCTTC.

There are many counts of this clonotype. The chain couples TRBV21-1 to TRBJ2-5; the listed D gene, TRBD1, was not tested against the DNA. TRBV21-1 is a listed pseudogene. The CDR3 covers 17 residues. DNA of the CDR3: TGTGCCAGCAGCAAAGATCGAGACCGGGGACGCCAAGAGACCCAGTACTTC. Translating gives CASSKDRDRGRQETQYF.

At least ten counts were recorded for this clonotype. The V gene is TRBV2, the J gene TRBJ1-5; D is undetermined. Germline V gene lookup returns CDR1 SNHLY and CDR2 FYNNEI. V was shortened by 4 bases and J by 7 bases, with 8 bases between the two germline ends. The CDR3 covers 12 residues. The CDR3 is CASSVHSQPQHF. The CDR3, as DNA: TGTGCCAGCAGTGTACATTCCCAGCCCCAGCATTTT.

The chain links TRBV19 to TRBJ1-1; the D gene is possibly TRBD1 (6 bases). Trimming took 4 bases from V and 4 from J, leaving 13 bases between them. Germline V lookup: CDR1 LNHDA, CDR2 SQIVND (reference sequence). There are 14 residues in the CDR3. The CDR3 region has the DNA TGTGCCAGTAGTACTACGCAGGGGAGCACTGAAGCTTTCTTT. Translation: CASSTTQGSTEAFF.